This is a list of T cell receptor beta chains from one sample in a study of T cells in Graves' hyperthyroidism and ophthalmopathy. TCRdb re-derived calls from the multiplex PCR reads in MiXCR, one entry per CDR3 protein. Of around 250,000 distinct CDR3 sequences listed, approximately 16% are singletons. Sequenced: blood. These receptors were obtained from a woman aged 18-35 years with Graves' ophthalmopathy. Each CDR3 is given with its conserved first and last residue. A D gene is named only where the DNA matches it firmly. Some rows mark clone size as missing; the rest say once, few, many or name a class of expanded clone.

>many|TRBV6-1|TRBJ2-3|TRBD1
TGTGCCAGCAGTGAAGCGTCTCGGACAGGAGATACGCAGTATTTT
CASSEASRTGDTQYF
>few|TRBV18|TRBJ1-4|NA
TGTGCCAGCTCAGTACGGGGTGCCGATGAAAAACTGTTTTTT
CASSVRGADEKLFF
>many|TRBV29-1|TRBJ1-1|TRBD1
TGCAGCGTGGCCCCCGAGGGGGCTCTGAACACTGAAGCTTTCTTT
CSVAPEGALNTEAFF
>many|TRBV5-1|TRBJ1-1|NA
TGCGCCAGCAGCCCGGAGACCAACAGGGTGGACACTGAAGCTTTCTTT
CASSPETNRVDTEAFF
>NA|TRBV19|TRBJ2-1|TRBD1
TGTGCCAGTAAAAAAGGGGCAGGGGGCGCAGTCAATGAGCAGTTCTTC
CASKKGAGGAVNEQFF
>many|TRBV5-8|TRBJ1-2|NA
TGTGCCAGCAGGGAGGACACCCTGGAGCTTTATGGCTACACCTTC
CASREDTLELYGYTF
>NA|TRBV11-2|TRBJ2-5|TRBD2
TGTGCCAGCAGCTCCAGCGGGGGGGGGCAAGAGACCCAGTACTTC
CASSSSGGGQETQYF
>many|TRBV5-1|TRBJ2-1|NA
TGCGCCAGCAGCAGGTGGACGGATTCCTACAATGAGCAGTTCTTC
CASSRWTDSYNEQFF
>few|TRBV19|TRBJ2-1|NA
TGTGCCAGTAGTATCGCGGGGAACTACAATGAGCAGTTCTTC
CASSIAGNYNEQFF
>many|TRBV15|TRBJ1-5|NA
TGTGCCACCAGCAGAACAGGGAACGATCAGCCCCAGCATTTT
CATSRTGNDQPQHF
>few|TRBV20-1|TRBJ2-1|NA
TGCAGTGCTAGTAAAGCCCACAATGAGCAGTTCTTC
CSASKAHNEQFF
>many|TRBV19|TRBJ1-2|NA
TGTGCCAGTAGTGCAGGGACCTACTATGGCTACACCTTC
CASSAGTYYGYTF
>few|TRBV9|TRBJ2-2|NA
TGTGCCAGCAGCGTAGCTGTAACCACCGGGGAGCTGTTTTTT
CASSVAVTTGELFF
>many|TRBV14|TRBJ1-1|NA
TGTGCCAGCAGTGGCTGGGTGAACACTGAAGCTTTCTTT
CASSGWVNTEAFF
>once|TRBV2|TRBJ2-5|TRBD2
TGTGCCAGCAGCGTAAAGCCGGGAGGGCCCCAAGAGACCCAGTACTTC
CASSVKPGGPQETQYF
>many|TRBV2|TRBJ2-1|NA
TGTGCCAGCTTTCCGATAAGGAGCGCGTCCTACAATGAGCAGTTCTTC
CASFPIRSASYNEQFF
>many|TRBV6-1|TRBJ1-5|NA
TGTGCCAGTGGGTGGGGAAACAATCAGCCCCAGCATTTT
CASGWGNNQPQHF
>many|TRBV20-1|TRBJ2-7|NA
TGCAGTGCTATTATGACGGGAGATGGGTACGAGCAGTACTTC
CSAIMTGDGYEQYF
>many|TRBV20-1|TRBJ2-1|TRBD1
TGCAGTGCTAACGACAGGGGATCCCGGTACAATGAGCAGTTCTTC
CSANDRGSRYNEQFF
>many|TRBV10-3|TRBJ2-1|NA
TGTGCCATCAGTGAGTCGTTTACAGGATCGGTCTACAATGAGCAGTTCTTC
CAISESFTGSVYNEQFF
>NA|TRBV29-1|TRBJ2-7|NA
TGCAGCGTTGAACCCAGGGTTCCCCACGAGCAGTACTTC
CSVEPRVPHEQYF
>NA|TRBV19|TRBJ1-1|NA
TGTGCCAGTAGTAACACACGGAACACTGAAGCTTTCTTT
CASSNTRNTEAFF